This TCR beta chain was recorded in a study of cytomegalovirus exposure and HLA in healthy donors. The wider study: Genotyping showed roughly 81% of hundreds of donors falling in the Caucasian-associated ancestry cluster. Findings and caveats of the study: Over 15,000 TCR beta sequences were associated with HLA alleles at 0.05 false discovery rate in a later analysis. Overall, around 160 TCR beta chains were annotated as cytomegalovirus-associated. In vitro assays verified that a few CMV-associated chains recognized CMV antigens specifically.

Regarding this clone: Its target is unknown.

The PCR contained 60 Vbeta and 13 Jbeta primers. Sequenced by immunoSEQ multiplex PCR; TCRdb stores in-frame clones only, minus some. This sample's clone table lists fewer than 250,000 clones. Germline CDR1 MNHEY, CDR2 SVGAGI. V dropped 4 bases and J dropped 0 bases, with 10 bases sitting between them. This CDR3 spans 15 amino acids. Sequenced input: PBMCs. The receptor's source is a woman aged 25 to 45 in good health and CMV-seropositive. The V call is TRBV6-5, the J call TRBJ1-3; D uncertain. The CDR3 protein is CASSSDSVSGNTIYF. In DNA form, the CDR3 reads TGTGCCAGCAGTTCTGACTCAGTCTCTGGAAACACCATATATTTT.